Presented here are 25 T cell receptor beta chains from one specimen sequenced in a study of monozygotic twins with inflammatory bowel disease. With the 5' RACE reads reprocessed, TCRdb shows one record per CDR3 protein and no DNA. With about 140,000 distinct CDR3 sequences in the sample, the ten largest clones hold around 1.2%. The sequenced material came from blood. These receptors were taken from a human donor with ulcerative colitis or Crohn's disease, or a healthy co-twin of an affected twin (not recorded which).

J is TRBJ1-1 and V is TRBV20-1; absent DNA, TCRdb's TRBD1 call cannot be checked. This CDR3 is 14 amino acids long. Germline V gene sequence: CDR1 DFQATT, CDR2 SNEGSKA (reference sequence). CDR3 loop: CSAPQGARVTEAFF.

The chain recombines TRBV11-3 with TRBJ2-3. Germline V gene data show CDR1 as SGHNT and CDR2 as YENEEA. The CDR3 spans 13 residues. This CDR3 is CASSLDSADTQYF.

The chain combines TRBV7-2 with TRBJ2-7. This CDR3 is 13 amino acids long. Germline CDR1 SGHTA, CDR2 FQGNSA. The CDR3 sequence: CASRQLSSYEQYF.

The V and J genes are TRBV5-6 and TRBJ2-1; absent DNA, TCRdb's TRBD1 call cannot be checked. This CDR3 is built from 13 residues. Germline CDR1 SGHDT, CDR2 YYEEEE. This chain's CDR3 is CASSLAGVNEQFF.

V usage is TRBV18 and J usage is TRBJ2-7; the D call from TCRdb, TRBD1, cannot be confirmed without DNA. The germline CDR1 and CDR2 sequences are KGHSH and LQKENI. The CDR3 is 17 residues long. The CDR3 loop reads CASSPMPLTGSSYEQYF.

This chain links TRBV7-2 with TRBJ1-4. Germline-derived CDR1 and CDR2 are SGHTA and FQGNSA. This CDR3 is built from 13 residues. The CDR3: CASSLVSEGKLFF.

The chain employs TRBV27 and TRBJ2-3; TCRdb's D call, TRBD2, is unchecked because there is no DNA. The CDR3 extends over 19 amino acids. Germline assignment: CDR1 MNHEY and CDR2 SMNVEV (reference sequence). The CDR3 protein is CASSSPRSSSDLLGDTQYF.

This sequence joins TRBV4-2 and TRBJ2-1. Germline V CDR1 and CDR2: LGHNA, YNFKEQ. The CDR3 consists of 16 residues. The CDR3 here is CASSPELTPSYNEQFF.

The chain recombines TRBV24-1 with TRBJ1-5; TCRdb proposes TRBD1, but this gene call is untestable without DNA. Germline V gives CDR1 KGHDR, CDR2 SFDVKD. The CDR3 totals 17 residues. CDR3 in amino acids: CATDSGVPLRGNQPQHF.

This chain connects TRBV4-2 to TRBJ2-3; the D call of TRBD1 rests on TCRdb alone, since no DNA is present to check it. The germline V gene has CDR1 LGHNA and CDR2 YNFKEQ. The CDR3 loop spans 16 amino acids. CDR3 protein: CASSQDRNRGADTQYF.

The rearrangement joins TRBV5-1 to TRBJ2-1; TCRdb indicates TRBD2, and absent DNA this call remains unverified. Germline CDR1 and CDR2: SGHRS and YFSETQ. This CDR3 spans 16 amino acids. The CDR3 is CASSWGTSGTYNEQFF.

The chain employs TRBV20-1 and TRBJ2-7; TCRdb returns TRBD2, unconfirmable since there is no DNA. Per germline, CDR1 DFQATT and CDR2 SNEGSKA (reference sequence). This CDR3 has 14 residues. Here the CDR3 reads CSARDIRAGDEQYF.

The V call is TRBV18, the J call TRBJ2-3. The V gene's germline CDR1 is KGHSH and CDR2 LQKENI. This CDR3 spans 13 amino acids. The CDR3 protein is CASSPWGSDTQYF.

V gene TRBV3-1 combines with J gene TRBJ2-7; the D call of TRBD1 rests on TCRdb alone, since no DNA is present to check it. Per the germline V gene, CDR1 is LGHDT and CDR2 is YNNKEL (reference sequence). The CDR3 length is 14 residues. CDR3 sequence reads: CASSHPAPPYEQYF.

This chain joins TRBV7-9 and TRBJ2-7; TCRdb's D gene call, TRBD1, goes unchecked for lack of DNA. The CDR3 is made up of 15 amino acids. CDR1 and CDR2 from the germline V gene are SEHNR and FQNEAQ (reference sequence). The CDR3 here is CASSSTGWYSYEQYF.

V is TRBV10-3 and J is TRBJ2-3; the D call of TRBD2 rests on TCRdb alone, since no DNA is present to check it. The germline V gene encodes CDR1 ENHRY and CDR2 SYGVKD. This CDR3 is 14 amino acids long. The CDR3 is CAIGGLRGWDTQYF.

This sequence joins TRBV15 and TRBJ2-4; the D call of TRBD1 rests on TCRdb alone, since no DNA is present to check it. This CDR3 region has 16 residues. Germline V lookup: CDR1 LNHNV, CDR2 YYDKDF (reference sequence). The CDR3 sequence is CATSRMGGVAKNIQYF. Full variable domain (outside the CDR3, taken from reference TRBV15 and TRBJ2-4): DAMVIQNPRYQVTQFGKPVTLSCSQTLNHNVMYWYQQKSSQAPKLLFHYYDKDFNNEADTPDNFQSRRPNTSFCFLDIRSPGLGDTAMYLCATSRMGGVAKNIQYFGAGTRLSVL.

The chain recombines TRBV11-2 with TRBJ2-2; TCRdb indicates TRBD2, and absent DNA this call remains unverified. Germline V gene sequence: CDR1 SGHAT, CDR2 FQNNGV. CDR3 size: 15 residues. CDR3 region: CASSKTSGVTGELFF.

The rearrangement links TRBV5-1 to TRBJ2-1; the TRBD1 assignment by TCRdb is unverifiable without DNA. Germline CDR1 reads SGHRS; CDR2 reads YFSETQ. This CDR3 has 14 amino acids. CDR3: CASSVGQGSFEQFF.

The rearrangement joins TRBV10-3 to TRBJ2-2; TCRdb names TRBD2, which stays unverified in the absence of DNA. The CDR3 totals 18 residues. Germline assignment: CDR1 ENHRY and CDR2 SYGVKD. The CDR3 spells CAISEQLAGGSNTGELFF.

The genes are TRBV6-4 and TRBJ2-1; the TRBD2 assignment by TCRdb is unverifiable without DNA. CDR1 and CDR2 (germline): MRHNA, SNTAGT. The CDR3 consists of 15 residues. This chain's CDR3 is CASSASSGSYNEQFF.

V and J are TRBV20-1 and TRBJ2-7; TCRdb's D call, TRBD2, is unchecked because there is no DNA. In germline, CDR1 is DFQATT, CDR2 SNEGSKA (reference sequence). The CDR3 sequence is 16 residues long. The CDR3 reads CSARDPGLAAPYEQYF.

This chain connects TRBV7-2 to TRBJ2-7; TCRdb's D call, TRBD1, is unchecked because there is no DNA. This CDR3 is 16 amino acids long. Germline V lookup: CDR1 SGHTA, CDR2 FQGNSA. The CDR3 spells CASSFLPGTGYYEQYF.

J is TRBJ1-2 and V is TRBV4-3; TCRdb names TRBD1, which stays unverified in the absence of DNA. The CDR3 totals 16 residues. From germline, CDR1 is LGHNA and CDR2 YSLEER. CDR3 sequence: CASSLDRGRGNYGYTF.

The CDR3 spells CASSRRGNGELFF. The V and J genes are TRBV11-2 and TRBJ2-2; TCRdb indicates TRBD1, and absent DNA this call remains unverified. Germline-derived CDR1 and CDR2 are SGHAT and FQNNGV. The CDR3 is 13 amino acids.